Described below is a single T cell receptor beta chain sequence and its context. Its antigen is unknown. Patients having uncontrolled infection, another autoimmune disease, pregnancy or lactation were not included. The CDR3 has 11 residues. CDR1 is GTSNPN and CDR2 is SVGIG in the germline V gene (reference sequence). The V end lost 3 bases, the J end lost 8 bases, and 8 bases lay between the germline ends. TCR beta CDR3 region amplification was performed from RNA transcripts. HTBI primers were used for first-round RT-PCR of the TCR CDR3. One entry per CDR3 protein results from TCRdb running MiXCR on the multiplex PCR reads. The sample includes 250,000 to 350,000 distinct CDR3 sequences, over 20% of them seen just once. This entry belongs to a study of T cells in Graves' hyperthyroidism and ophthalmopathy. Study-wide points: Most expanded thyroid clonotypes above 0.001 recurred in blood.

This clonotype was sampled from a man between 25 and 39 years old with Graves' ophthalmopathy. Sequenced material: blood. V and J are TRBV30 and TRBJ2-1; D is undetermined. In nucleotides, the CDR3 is TGTGCCTGGAGACCTCACCATGAGCAGTTCTTC. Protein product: CAWRPHHEQFF.